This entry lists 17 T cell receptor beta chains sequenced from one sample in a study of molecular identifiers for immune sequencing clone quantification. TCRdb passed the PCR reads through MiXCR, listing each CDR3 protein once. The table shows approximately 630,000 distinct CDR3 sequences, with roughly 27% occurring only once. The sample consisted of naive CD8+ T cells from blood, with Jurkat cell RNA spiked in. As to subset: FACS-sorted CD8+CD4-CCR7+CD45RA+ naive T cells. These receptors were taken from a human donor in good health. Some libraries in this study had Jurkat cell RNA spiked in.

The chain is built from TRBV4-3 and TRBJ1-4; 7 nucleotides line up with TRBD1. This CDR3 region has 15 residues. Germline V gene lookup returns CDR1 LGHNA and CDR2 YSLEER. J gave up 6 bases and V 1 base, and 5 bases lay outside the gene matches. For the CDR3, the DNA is TGCGCCAGCAGCCAAGCCCACAGGGGAGATGAAAAACTGTTTTTT. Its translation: CASSQAHRGDEKLFF.

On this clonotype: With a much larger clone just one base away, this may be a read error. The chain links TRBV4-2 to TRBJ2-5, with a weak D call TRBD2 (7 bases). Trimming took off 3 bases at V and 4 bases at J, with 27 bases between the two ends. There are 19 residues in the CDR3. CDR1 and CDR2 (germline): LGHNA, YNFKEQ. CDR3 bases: TGTGCCAGCAGCCAGACCGAAACCCTAGGGGAGGGGGAAGGAGAGACCCAGTACTTC. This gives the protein CASSQTETLGEGEGETQYF.

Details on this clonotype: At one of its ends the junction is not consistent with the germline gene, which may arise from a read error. CDR3 DNA sequence: TGTGCCAGCAGTGTCTCTAGAAACACCATATATTTT. Translated, it gives CASSVSRNTIYF. The chain employs TRBV25-1 and TRBJ1-3; D unclear. Germline CDR1 is MGHDK and CDR2 is SYGVNS. The CDR3 has 12 amino acids.

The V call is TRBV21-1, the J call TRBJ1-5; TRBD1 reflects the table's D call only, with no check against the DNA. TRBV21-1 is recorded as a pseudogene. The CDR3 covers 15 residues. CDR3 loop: CASSKDRATRKPQHF. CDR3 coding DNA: TGTGCCAGCAGCAAAGACAGGGCTACAAGGAAGCCCCAGCATTTT.

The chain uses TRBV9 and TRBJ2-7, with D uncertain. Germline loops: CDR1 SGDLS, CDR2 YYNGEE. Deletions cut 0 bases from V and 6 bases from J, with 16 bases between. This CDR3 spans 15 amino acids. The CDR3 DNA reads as TGTGCCAGCAGCGTAGATGGCAGGATGATATCCGAGCAGTACTTC. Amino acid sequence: CASSVDGRMISEQYF. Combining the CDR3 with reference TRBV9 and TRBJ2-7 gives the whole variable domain DSGVTQTPKHLITATGQRVTLRCSPRSGDLSVYWYQQSLDQGLQFLIQYYNGEERAKGNILERFSAQQFPDLHSELNLSSLELGDSALYFCASSVDGRMISEQYFGPGTRLTVT.

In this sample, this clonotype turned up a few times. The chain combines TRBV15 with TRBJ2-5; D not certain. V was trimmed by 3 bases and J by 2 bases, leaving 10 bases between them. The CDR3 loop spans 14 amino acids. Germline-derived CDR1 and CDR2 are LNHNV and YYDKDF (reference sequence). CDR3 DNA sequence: TGTGCCACCAGCAGTCCGGACGGGCAAGAGACCCAGTACTTC. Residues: CATSSPDGQETQYF.

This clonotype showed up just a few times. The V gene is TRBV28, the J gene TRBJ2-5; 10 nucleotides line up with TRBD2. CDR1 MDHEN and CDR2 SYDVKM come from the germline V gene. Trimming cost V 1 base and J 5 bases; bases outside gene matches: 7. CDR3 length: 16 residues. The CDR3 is CASSLSLAGVGETQYF. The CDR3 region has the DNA TGTGCCAGCAGTTTATCCCTAGCGGGGGTGGGGGAGACCCAGTACTTC.

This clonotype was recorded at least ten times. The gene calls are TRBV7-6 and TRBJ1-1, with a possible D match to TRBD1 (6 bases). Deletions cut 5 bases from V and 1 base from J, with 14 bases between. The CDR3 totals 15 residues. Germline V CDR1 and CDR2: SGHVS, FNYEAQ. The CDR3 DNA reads TGTGCCAGCAGCCCCAGCAGGGGTCCGAACACTGAAGCTTTCTTT. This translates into CASSPSRGPNTEAFF.

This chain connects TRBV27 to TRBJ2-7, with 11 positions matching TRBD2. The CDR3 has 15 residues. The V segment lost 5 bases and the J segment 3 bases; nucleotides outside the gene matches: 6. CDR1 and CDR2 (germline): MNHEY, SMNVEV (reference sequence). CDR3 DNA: TGTGCCAGCAGTCACGGGACTAGCGGACACTACGAGCAGTACTTC. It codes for CASSHGTSGHYEQYF.

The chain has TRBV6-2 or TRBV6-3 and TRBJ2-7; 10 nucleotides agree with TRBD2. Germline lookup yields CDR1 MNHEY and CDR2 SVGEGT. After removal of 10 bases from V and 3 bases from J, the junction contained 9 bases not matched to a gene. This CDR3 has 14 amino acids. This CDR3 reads CATAGASGSYEQYF. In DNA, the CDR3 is TGTGCCACCGCCGGGGCTAGCGGGAGCTACGAGCAGTACTTC.

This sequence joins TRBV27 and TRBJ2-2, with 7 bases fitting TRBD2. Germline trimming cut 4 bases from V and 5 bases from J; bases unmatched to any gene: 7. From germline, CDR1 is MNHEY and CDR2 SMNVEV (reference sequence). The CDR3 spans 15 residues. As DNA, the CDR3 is TGTGCCAGCAGTTGGGACGCGGGAGTTACCGGGGAGCTGTTTTTT. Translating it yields CASSWDAGVTGELFF.

Written as DNA, the CDR3 is TGTGCCATCAGTGAGTATAGCGGGAGAGGCGACGAGCAGTACTTC. Its translation is CAISEYSGRGDEQYF. V and J are TRBV10-3 and TRBJ2-7; TRBD2 agrees at 9 bases. In germline, CDR1 is ENHRY, CDR2 SYGVKD. The V and J ends lost 1 base and 5 bases, in that order; junction bases with no gene match: 6. The CDR3 extends over 15 amino acids.

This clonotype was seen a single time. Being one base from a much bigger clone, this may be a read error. The CDR3 coding sequence is TGTGCCAGCTCCACGTCAGGGTTCCAAGCGACCCAGTACTTC. Encoded protein: CASSTSGFQATQYF. The V call is TRBV18, the J call TRBJ2-5; weak D call: TRBD1 (5 bases). Looked up from germline, CDR1 is KGHSH and CDR2 is LQKENI. The CDR3 is 14 amino acids. The full variable domain, in which reference TRBV18 and TRBJ2-5 provide the parts outside the CDR3, is NAGVMQNPRHLVRRRGQEARLRCSPMKGHSHVYWYRQLPEEGLKFMVYLQKENIIDESGMPKERFSAEFPKEGPSILRIQQVVRGDSAAYFCASSTSGFQATQYFGPGTRLLVL.

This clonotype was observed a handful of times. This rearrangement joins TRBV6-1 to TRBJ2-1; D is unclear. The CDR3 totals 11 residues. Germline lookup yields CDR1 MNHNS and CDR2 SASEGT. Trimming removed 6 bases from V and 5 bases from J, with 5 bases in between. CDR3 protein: CASRDNNEQFF. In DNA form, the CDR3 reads TGTGCCAGCAGAGATAACAATGAGCAGTTCTTC.

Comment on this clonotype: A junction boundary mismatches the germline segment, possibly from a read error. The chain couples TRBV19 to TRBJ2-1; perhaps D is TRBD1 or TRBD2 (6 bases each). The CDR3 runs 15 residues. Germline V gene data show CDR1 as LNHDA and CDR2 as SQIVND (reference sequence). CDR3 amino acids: CASSLEGGVYNEQSF. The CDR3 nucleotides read TGTGCCAGTAGTCTGGAGGGGGGAGTCTACAATGAGCAGTCCTTC.

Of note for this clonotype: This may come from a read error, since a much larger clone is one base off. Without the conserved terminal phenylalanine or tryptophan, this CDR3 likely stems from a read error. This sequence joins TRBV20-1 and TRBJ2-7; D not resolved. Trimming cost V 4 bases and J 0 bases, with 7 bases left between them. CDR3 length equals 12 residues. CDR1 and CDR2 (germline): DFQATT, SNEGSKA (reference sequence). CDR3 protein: CSAKGTSYEQYL. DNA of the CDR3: TGCAGTGCTAAGGGCACCTCCTACGAGCAGTACCTC.

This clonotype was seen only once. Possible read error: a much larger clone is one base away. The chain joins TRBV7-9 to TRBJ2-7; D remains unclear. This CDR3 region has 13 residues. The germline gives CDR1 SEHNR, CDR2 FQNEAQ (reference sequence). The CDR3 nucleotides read TGTGCCAGCAGCTTACCCGCCCATTACGAGCAGTGCTTC. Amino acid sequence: CASSLPAHYEQCF.